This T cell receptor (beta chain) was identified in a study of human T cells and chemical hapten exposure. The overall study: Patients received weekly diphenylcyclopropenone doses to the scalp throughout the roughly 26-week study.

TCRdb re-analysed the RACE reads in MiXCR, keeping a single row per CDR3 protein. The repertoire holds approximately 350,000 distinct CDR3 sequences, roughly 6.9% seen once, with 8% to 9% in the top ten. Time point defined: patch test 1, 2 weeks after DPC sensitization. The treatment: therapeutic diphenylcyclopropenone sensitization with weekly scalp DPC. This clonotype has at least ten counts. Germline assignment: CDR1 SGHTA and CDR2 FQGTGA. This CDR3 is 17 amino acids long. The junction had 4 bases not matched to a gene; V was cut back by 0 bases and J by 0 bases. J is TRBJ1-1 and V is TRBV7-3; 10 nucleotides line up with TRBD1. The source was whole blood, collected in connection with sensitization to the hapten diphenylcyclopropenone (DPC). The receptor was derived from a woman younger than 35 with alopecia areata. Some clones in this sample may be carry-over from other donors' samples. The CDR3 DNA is TGTGCCAGCAGCTTAACGGGACAGGGGTTGTTGAACACTGAAGCTTTCTTT. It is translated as CASSLTGQGLLNTEAFF.